Sequencing of this TCR beta chain was carried out in a study of breast tumors, draining lymph nodes, adjacent tissues. Findings of the study overall: Most tumor T cells seemingly derive from lymph node, then expand in tumor. Tumor T cell lymph node origin was a supported hypothesis, not proven. Tumors had less TCR diversity than lymph nodes, more than nontumor tissue. Luminal-like breast cancer showed significantly higher tumor–nontumor repertoire similarity than basal-like.

This clonotype was observed at least ten times. The antigen remains undetermined. One entry per CDR3 protein results from TCRdb running MiXCR on the multiplex PCR reads. The table includes approximately 280,000 distinct CDR3 sequences, more than 30% detected once. The lymph nodes were axillary draining lymph nodes from breast cancer patients. The germline V and J ends were trimmed by 0 bases and 10 bases, with 13 bases remaining between them. The germline V gene has CDR1 DFQATT and CDR2 SNEGSKA (reference sequence). The CDR3 is 14 amino acids. The TCR was taken from a female donor with breast cancer. Some clones in this sample may be carry-over from other donors' samples. The gene calls are TRBV20-1 and TRBJ1-6, with D possibly matching TRBD1 (6 bases). The specimen was axillary lymph node tissue. Here the CDR3 reads CSAREAGANSPLHF. The CDR3 DNA reads TGCAGTGCTAGAGAGGCAGGGGCTAACTCACCCCTCCACTTT.